This T cell receptor (beta chain) was found in a study of OX40 agonist ivuxolimab in advanced cancers. Findings and caveats of the study: Among patients with partial responses at 0.1-3.0 mg/kg, clonal expansion was among the lowest.

Using immunoSEQ multiplex PCR, the repertoire was profiled, and TCRdb retains in-frame clones only, with some absent. The table lists almost 70,000 clones, nearly 90% of them singletons. As for this clone: Its specificity is not known.

Exclusion applied to patients with autoimmune disease history or systemic immunosuppression. This CDR3 is 15 amino acids long. The clonotype originates from an adult with an advanced solid tumor such as melanoma, head and neck, liver or kidney cancer. The starting material was CD4+ or CD8+ T cells sorted from blood, obtained in a trial of the OX40 agonist ivuxolimab. The chain uses TRBV21-1 and TRBJ2-7. TRBV21-1 is listed as a pseudogene. CDR3 bases: TGTGCCAGCAGCAAACTTTCACTATGGGCCGACGAGCAGTACTTC. Its protein is CASSKLSLWADEQYF.